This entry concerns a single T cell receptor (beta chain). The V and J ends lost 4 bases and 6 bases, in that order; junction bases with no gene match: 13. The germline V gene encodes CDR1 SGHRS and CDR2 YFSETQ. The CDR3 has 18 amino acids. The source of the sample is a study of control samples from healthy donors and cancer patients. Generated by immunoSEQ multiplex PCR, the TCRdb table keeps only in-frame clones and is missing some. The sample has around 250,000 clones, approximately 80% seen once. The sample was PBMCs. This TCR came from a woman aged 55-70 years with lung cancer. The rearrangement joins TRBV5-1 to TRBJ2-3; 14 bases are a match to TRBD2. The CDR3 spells CASSPRPTSGGAGDTQYF. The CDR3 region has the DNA TGCGCCAGCAGCCCACGCCCGACTAGCGGGGGGGCCGGGGATACGCAGTATTTT.